This T cell receptor (beta chain) was recovered during a study of cytomegalovirus exposure and HLA in healthy donors. Study overall: Researchers previously reported finding about 110 million unique TCR beta sequences from 150 million to 200 million T cells.

Study-wide points: CMV serostatus was the sole immune exposure information available.

This clone has at least ten counts. The antigen is undetermined. Other DNA sequences in the same sample also yield this CDR3. Likely unrecorded immune exposures existed in these nominally healthy donors. The study ran its PCR with 60 Vbeta and 13 Jbeta primers. Profiling relied on immunoSEQ multiplex PCR, and the TCRdb table lists in-frame clones only, not all of them. The profile shows about 160,000 clones, 79% of them singletons. The V gene's germline CDR1 is MNHEY and CDR2 SVGAGI. V lost 6 bases, J lost 1 base, and 6 bases stayed unmatched. There are 15 residues in the CDR3. Sequencing was carried out using PBMCs. The chain uses TRBV6-5 and TRBJ1-5, with 7 bases lining up with TRBD1. This TCR was sampled from a man aged 45 to 65 in good health and CMV-seropositive. This chain's CDR3 is CASRRQGGSNQPQHF. For the CDR3, the DNA is TGTGCCAGCAGGCGACAGGGTGGAAGCAATCAGCCCCAGCATTTT.